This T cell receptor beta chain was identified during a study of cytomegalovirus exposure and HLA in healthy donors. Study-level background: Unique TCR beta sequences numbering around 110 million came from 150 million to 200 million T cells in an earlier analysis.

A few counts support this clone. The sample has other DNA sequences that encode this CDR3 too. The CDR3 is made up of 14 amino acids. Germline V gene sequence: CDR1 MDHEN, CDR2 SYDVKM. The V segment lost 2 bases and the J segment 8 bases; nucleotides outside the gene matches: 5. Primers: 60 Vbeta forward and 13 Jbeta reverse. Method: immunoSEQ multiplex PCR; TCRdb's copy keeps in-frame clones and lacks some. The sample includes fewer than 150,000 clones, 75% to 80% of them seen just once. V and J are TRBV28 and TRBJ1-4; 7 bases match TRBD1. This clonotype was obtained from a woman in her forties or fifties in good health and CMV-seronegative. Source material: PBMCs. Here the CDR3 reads CASSLGQVGEKLFF. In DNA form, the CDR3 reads TGTGCCAGCAGTTTAGGACAGGTGGGCGAAAAACTGTTTTTT.